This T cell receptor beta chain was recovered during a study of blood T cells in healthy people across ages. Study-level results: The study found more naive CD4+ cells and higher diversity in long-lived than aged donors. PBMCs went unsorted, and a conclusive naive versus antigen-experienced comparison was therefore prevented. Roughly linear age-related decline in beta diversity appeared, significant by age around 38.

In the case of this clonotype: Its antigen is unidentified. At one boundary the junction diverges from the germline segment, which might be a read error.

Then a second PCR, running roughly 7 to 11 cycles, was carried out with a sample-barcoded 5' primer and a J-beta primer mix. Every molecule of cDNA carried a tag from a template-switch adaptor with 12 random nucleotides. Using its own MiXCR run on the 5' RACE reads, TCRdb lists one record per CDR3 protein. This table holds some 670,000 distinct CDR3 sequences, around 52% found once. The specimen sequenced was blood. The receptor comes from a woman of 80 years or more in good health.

The CDR3 loop reads CSSSLSGTEETQYF. CDR3 in DNA: TGCTCCAGCAGCTTGTCAGGGACAGAAGAGACCCAGTACTTC. The J gene is TRBJ2-5, the V gene TRBV5-1, with 7 nucleotides matching TRBD1. The CDR3 length is 14 residues. Germline CDR1 is SGHRS and CDR2 is YFSETQ. Variable domain in full (rest from reference TRBV5-1 and TRBJ2-5): KAGVTQTPRYLIKTRGQQVTLSCSPISGHRSVSWYQQTPGQGLQFLFEYFSETQRNKGNFPGRFSGRQFSNSRSEMNVSTLELGDSALYLCSSSLSGTEETQYFGPGTRLLVL.